Described below is a single T cell receptor (beta chain) sequence and its context. Original data processing: From reference gene primer amplification, estimates of nucleated cell counts were derived. The assay was immunoSEQ multiplex PCR, and TCRdb's table has in-frame clones only and misses some. The V and J calls and the clone size are those of that table, but D and trimming were determined from the DNA. The data contain 250,000 to 350,000 clones, about 89% of them singletons. The record originates from a study of blood T cell repertoires in COVID-19. In the study overall: Specimens from acute and convalescent COVID-19 originated in the United States, Italy and Spain. T cells, B-cell-depleted T cells, or PBMCs supplied cDNA or gDNA.

This CDR3 has 14 amino acids. Germline V lookup: CDR1 SGHRS, CDR2 YFSETQ. Trimming took 4 bases from V and 7 from J; bases not matched to a gene: 8. Sequences were obtained from peripheral blood. The chain has TRBV5-1 and TRBJ1-2, with TRBD1 matching 9 bases. This TCR was sampled from a woman aged 60-75 years with acute or convalescent COVID-19. The CDR3 region is CASSSTQGAGGYTF. In nucleotides, the CDR3 is TGCGCCAGCAGCAGCACACAGGGGGCTGGTGGCTACACCTTC.